The next 23 T cell receptor beta chains were all read from a single sample in a study of identical twins' blood T cells (dated by TCRdb to 2013 to 2014). Preparation of the library involved 5' RACE. The data were produced on an Illumina Genome Analyzer IIx. TCRdb reworked the public reads: Q25 trimming with fastp, MiXCR clone assembly, productive beta chains retained. Every CDR3 protein is listed once, alongside the most common genes and DNA of its rows. This sample has hundreds of thousands of distinct CDR3 sequences in its table, and roughly 31% of those were observed once. Roughly 5.5% of the sample is taken by the ten largest. The sequencing sample was made of PBMCs. The receptors were gathered from a woman between 18 and 50 years old in good health.

This clonotype occurred once. This may arise from a read error, as a much more abundant clone is one base away. The chain links TRBV19 to TRBJ1-2; tentatively, D is TRBD1 (5 bases). The CDR3 is 14 residues long. Germline V lookup: CDR1 LNHDA, CDR2 SQIVND (reference sequence). In nucleotides, the CDR3 is TGTGCCAGTAGGAAGACAGAAACTGGCTATGGCTACATCTTC. Its protein is CASRKTETGYGYIF.

Of note for this clonotype: Possible read error: a much larger clone is one base away. The V call is TRBV11-2, the J call TRBJ2-3; possibly TRBD1 for D (7 bases). Germline loops: CDR1 SGHAT, CDR2 FQNNGV. The length of the CDR3 is 15 residues. V was cut by 5 bases and J by 4 bases, with 16 bases left in between. CDR3 protein: CASSLRQGGADTQYF. CDR3 sequence (DNA): TGTGCCAGCAGCCTACGACAGGGAGGTGCAGATACGCAGTATTTT. The complete variable domain, with remaining parts taken from reference TRBV11-2 and TRBJ2-3, reads EAGVAQSPRYKIIEKRQSVAFWCNPISGHATLYWYQQILGQGPKLLIQFQNNGVVDDSQLPKDRFSAERLKGVDSTLKIQPAKLEDSAVYLCASSLRQGGADTQYFGPGTRLTVL.

This clonotype has just a few counts. DNA for the CDR3: TGCGCCAGCAGCCAGCTACAGGGTGGCTACGAGCAGTACTTC. This encodes CASSQLQGGYEQYF. The rearrangement uses TRBV4-1 and TRBJ2-7; TRBD1 might be the D (6 bases). The germline gives CDR1 MGHRA, CDR2 YSYEKL. The CDR3 is 14 residues long. Between the trimmed V and J ends, which lost 3 bases and 3 bases, there was a span of 12 bases.

This clonotype rates as medium-sized. The chain couples TRBV28 to TRBJ1-5; D call uncertain. The germline V gene has CDR1 MDHEN and CDR2 SYDVKM. The CDR3 is made up of 14 amino acids. The V and J ends lost 2 bases and 7 bases respectively, with 12 bases between them. CDR3 sequence reads: CASSLVRTGQPQHF. In nucleotides, the CDR3 is TGTGCCAGCAGTTTAGTTAGGACGGGACAGCCCCAGCATTTT.

The V gene is TRBV11-2, the J gene TRBJ2-2, with D hard to call. The CDR3 extends over 11 amino acids. Per the germline V gene, CDR1 is SGHAT and CDR2 is FQNNGV. Trimming cost V 6 bases and J 5 bases, with 4 bases left between them. CDR3 sequence: CASSMTGELFF. The CDR3 nucleotides are TGTGCCAGCAGTATGACCGGGGAGCTGTTTTTT.

In this sample, this clonotype turned up a few times. V gene TRBV9 combines with J gene TRBJ2-1; TRBD2 matches 10 bases. The germline gives CDR1 SGDLS, CDR2 YYNGEE. The CDR3 consists of 15 residues. V shed 1 base and J 7 bases; nucleotides not matched to a gene: 5. In DNA, the CDR3 is TGTGCCAGCAGCGTACGAGCGGGGGGGCTTAATGAGCAGTTCTTC. It yields the protein CASSVRAGGLNEQFF.

This clonotype was counted only a few times. The chain links TRBV7-2 to TRBJ2-1; no definite D call. Germline V lookup: CDR1 SGHTA, CDR2 FQGNSA. Deletions cut 1 base from V and 4 bases from J, with 5 bases between. The CDR3 covers 13 residues. CDR3 amino acids: CASSLGDYNEQFF. CDR3 nucleotides: TGTGCCAGCAGCTTAGGCGATTACAATGAGCAGTTCTTC. The complete variable domain, with remaining parts taken from reference TRBV7-2 and TRBJ2-1, reads GAGVSQSPSNKVTEKGKDVELRCDPISGHTALYWYRQSLGQGLEFLIYFQGNSAPDKSGLPSDRFSAERTGGSVSTLTIQRTQQEDSAVYLCASSLGDYNEQFFGPGTRLTVL.

The CDR3 DNA is TGTGCCATCAGTGTACAGGTCAAGACGAACACCGGGGAGCTGTTTTTT. Its translation is CAISVQVKTNTGELFF. The V gene is TRBV10-3, the J gene TRBJ2-2; a possible D gene is TRBD1 (5 bases). Germline assignment: CDR1 ENHRY and CDR2 SYGVKD. Trimming cost V 4 bases and J 0 bases, with 12 bases left between them. The CDR3 has 16 residues.

V is TRBV6-5 and J is TRBJ1-5; D gene uncertain. Germline CDR1 is MNHEY and CDR2 is SVGAGI. The CDR3 is 13 amino acids. The V and J ends lost 8 bases and 1 base respectively, with 9 bases between them. The CDR3 loop is CASADGSNQPQHF. CDR3 sequence (DNA): TGTGCCAGCGCCGACGGCAGCAATCAGCCCCAGCATTTT.

The chain carries TRBV5-6 and TRBJ2-1, with TRBD2 identical over 10 bases. The ends lost 4 bases at V and 0 bases at J; junction bases unmatched: 4. Germline-derived CDR1 and CDR2 are SGHDT and YYEEEE. This CDR3 has 16 residues. The CDR3 DNA follows: TGTGCCAGCAGCCGTGGACTAGCGGTCTCCTACAATGAGCAGTTCTTC. This translates into CASSRGLAVSYNEQFF.

This clonotype was observed at least ten times. Written as DNA, the CDR3 is TGTGCCAGCAGCCAATTTTCACTTTACAATGAGCAGTTCTTC. Its translation: CASSQFSLYNEQFF. The chain links TRBV3-1 to TRBJ2-1; D unresolved. The CDR3 sequence is 14 residues long. From germline, CDR1 is LGHDT and CDR2 YNNKEL (reference sequence). V was pared by 2 bases and J by 4 bases, with 9 bases between.

This clonotype was detected only a few times. DNA of the CDR3: TGTGCCAGCAGTTTTGGCAGCGCCTACGAGCAGTACTTC. Translated, it gives CASSFGSAYEQYF. The V gene is TRBV27, the J gene TRBJ2-7; no definite D call. This CDR3 region has 13 residues. Deletions cut 3 bases from V and 2 bases from J, with 8 bases between. Germline values: CDR1 MNHEY, CDR2 SMNVEV (reference sequence).

This clonotype was recorded a few times. This chain joins TRBV5-1 and TRBJ1-1, with unresolved D. Trimming removed 1 base at V and 1 base at J, with 11 bases between. The CDR3 is 15 amino acids. In germline, CDR1 is SGHRS, CDR2 YFSETQ. CDR3 sequence reads: CASSLSAGGNTEAFF. CDR3 coding DNA: TGCGCCAGCAGCTTGAGTGCAGGTGGGAACACTGAAGCTTTCTTT.

This chain uses TRBV28 with TRBJ2-7, with no clear D. This CDR3 has 15 residues. Trimming cost V 4 bases and J 1 base, with 14 bases left between them. Per the germline V gene, CDR1 is MDHEN and CDR2 is SYDVKM. Here the CDR3 reads CASSYRSLGSYEQYF. CDR3 coding DNA: TGTGCCAGCAGTTACCGGAGCCTAGGTTCCTACGAGCAGTACTTC.

This clonotype was picked up a small number of times. This sequence joins TRBV5-1 and TRBJ2-1, with 13 bases aligning to TRBD2. This CDR3 has 16 amino acids. CDR1 and CDR2 from the germline V gene are SGHRS and YFSETQ. Germline trimming cut 0 bases from V and 10 bases from J; bases unmatched to any gene: 7. The DNA of the CDR3 is TGCGCCAGCAGCTTGGAGGGACTAGCGGGGATTGAAGAGCAGTTCTTC. Protein: CASSLEGLAGIEEQFF.

CDR3 DNA sequence: TGTGCCAGCAGCCTACAGGCCCGAGATGGCTACACCTTC. It yields the protein CASSLQARDGYTF. The chain combines TRBV11-3 with TRBJ1-2, with D perhaps matching TRBD1 (5 bases). Germline V gene lookup returns CDR1 SGHNT and CDR2 YENEEA. The CDR3 is made up of 13 amino acids. Trimming left V 5 bases short and J 6 bases short, with 13 bases between.

This clonotype has just a few counts. Germline is not matched at one junction end, which may reflect a read error. The chain uses TRBV7-9 and TRBJ2-2; D may be TRBD1 or TRBD2 (5 bases each). The CDR3 has 14 amino acids. Germline values: CDR1 SEHNR, CDR2 FQNEAQ (reference sequence). The CDR3 bases are TGTACCAGCGGACAATTTGGGGGCACCGGGGAGCTGTTTTTT. Translating it yields CTSGQFGGTGELFF.

The chain carries TRBV4-3 and TRBJ1-2; D gene uncertain. V gave up 1 base and J gave up 3 bases, with 9 bases separating them. From germline, CDR1 is LGHNA and CDR2 YSLEER. The CDR3 totals 14 residues. CDR3 in amino acids: CASSQVDGDYGYTF. The CDR3 nucleotides read TGCGCCAGCAGCCAAGTTGATGGTGACTATGGCTACACCTTC.

The rearrangement uses TRBV5-1 and TRBJ2-3; 7 bases agree with TRBD1. CDR1 and CDR2 (germline): SGHRS, YFSETQ. Germline trimming cut 0 bases from V and 4 bases from J; bases unmatched to any gene: 5. The CDR3 has 15 amino acids. CDR3 sequence (DNA): TGCGCCAGCAGCTTGGAGGGGGCGCGATCAGATACGCAGTATTTT. Residues: CASSLEGARSDTQYF. The variable domain in full, with the rest retrieved from reference TRBV5-1 and TRBJ2-3, is KAGVTQTPRYLIKTRGQQVTLSCSPISGHRSVSWYQQTPGQGLQFLFEYFSETQRNKGNFPGRFSGRQFSNSRSEMNVSTLELGDSALYLCASSLEGARSDTQYFGPGTRLTVL.

The chain uses TRBV7-9 and TRBJ1-5; D not certain. This CDR3 comprises 12 residues. Germline V gene sequence: CDR1 SEHNR, CDR2 FQNEAQ (reference sequence). Trimming stripped 5 bases from V and 7 bases from J, with 9 bases between. The CDR3 sequence: CASSTDEQPQHF. CDR3 in DNA: TGTGCCAGCAGCACGGATGAACAGCCCCAGCATTTT.

Only a few counts were recorded for this clonotype. V and J are TRBV12-3 or TRBV12-4 and TRBJ2-6; D uncertain. Trimming shortened V by 7 bases and J by 5 bases, and 12 bases separated the two germline ends. The CDR3 covers 14 residues. The CDR3 coding sequence is TGTGCCAGCACCCTATACGGCCGGGCCAACGTCCTGACTTTC. This codes for CASTLYGRANVLTF.

There are many counts of this clonotype. The rearrangement joins TRBV9 to TRBJ2-1; D is ambiguous. This CDR3 contains 15 residues. Germline CDR1 is SGDLS and CDR2 is YYNGEE. The germline V and J ends were trimmed by 0 bases and 5 bases, with 12 bases remaining between them. The CDR3, as DNA: TGTGCCAGCAGCGTAGGGCATGTATTAAACAATGAGCAGTTCTTC. Its translation is CASSVGHVLNNEQFF.

Many counts were recorded for this clonotype. The J gene is TRBJ1-5, the V gene TRBV12-3 or TRBV12-4; 7 bases agree with TRBD1. The trim removed 6 bases at V and 1 base at J, leaving 6 bases unmatched. CDR3 length equals 15 residues. Here the CDR3 reads CASSSGTESNQPQHF. The CDR3 nucleotides read TGTGCCAGCAGCTCCGGGACAGAAAGCAATCAGCCCCAGCATTTT.